This T cell receptor (beta chain) was recorded in a study of T cell responses to AZD1222 COVID-19 vaccine. Study-wide results and limits: Nearly half of spike-specific TCRs reportedly target unmutated variant regions. Samples come after the peak T cell response, not at day 14.

Sequencing used immunoSEQ multiplex PCR; TCRdb keeps in-frame clones, though not all of them. The table has about 94,000 clones, about 88% seen once. This clone was recorded once. Antigen unknown. The material was peripheral blood, obtained on day 0 of AZD1222 vaccination. The sequence was obtained from an adult in good health.

This CDR3 is CATSRIPGQGSHF. The CDR3 DNA follows: TGTGCCACCAGCAGAATTCCGGGACAGGGATCCCACTTT. The rearrangement joins TRBV15 to TRBJ1-6; 9 bases agree with TRBD1. Germline V gene data show CDR1 as LNHNV and CDR2 as YYDKDF (reference sequence). V dropped 2 bases and J dropped 18; count of bases not matched to a gene: 8. This CDR3 comprises 13 residues. Complete variable domain (other parts from reference TRBV15 and TRBJ1-6): DAMVIQNPRYQVTQFGKPVTLSCSQTLNHNVMYWYQQKSSQAPKLLFHYYDKDFNNEADTPDNFQSRRPNTSFCFLDIRSPGLGDTAMYLCATSRIPGQGSHFGNGTRLTVT.